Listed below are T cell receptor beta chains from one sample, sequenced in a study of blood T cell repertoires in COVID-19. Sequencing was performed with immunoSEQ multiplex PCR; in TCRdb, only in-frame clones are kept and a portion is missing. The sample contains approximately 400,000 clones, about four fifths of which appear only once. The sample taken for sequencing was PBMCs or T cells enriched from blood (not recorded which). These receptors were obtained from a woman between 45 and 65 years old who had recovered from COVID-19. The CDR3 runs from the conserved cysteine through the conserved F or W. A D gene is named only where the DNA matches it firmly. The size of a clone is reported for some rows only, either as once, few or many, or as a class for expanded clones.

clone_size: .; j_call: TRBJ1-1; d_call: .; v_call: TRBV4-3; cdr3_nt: TGCGCCAGCAGCCAGAAGAGGGACACTGAAGCTTTCTTT; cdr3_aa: CASSQKRDTEAFF
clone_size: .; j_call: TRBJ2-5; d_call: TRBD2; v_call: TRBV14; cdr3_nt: TGTGCCAGCAGCCAAGTGCGGGGGGGCCAGACCCAGTACTTC; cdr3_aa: CASSQVRGGQTQYF
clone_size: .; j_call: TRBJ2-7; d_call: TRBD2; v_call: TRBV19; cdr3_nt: TGTGCCAGTAGTATTAAGGAGGGACTAGCGGGTTACGAGCAGTACTTC; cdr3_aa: CASSIKEGLAGYEQYF
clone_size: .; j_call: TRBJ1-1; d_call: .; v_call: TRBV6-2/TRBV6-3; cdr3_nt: TGTGCCAGCAGTTCGGACAGGAACACTGAAGCTTTCTTT; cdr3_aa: CASSSDRNTEAFF
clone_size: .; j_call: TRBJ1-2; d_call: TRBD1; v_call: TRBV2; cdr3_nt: TGTGCCAGCAGGACAGGGGGGGGCTCTGGCTACACCTTC; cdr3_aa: CASRTGGGSGYTF
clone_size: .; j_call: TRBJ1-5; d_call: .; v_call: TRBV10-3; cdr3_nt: TGTGCCATCAGTTCGGACTCCCATCAGCCCCAGCATTTT; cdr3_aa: CAISSDSHQPQHF
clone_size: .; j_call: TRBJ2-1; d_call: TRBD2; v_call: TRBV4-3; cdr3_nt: TGCGCCAGCAGCCAGGTGGGACTAGCGGGAGGGCTCTCCTACAATGAGCAGTTCTTC; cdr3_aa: CASSQVGLAGGLSYNEQFF
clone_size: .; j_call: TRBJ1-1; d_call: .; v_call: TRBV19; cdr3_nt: TGTGCCAGTAGTATAGCAGGCAGCTTGAACACTGAAGCTTTCTTT; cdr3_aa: CASSIAGSLNTEAFF
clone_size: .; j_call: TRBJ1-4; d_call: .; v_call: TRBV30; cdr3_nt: TGTGCCTGGAGGGGTGACAGGCCGCGGGAAAAACTGTTTTTT; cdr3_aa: CAWRGDRPREKLFF
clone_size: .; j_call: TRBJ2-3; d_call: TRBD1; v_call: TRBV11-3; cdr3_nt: TGTGCCAGCAGCTTAAGGGGGCAGCCCACAGATACGCAGTATTTT; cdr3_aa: CASSLRGQPTDTQYF
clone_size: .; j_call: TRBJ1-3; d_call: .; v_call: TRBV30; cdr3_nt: TGTGCCTGGAGTACGCACGGTATGCGCTCTGGAAACACCATATATTTT; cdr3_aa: CAWSTHGMRSGNTIYF
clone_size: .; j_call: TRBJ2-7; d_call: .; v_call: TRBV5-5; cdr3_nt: TGTGCCAGCAGCTTGAATTGGCAGGGGAGCTACGAGCAGTACTTC; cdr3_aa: CASSLNWQGSYEQYF
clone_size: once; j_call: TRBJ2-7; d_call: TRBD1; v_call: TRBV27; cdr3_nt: TGTGCCAGCAGAACAGGGGGCGCGTCGAGCGAGCAGTACTTC; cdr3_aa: CASRTGGASSEQYF
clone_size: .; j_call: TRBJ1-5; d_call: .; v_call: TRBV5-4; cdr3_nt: TGTGCCAGCAGCATAGGACCCGGGGAACTTTTTCCCCAGCATTTT; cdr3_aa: CASSIGPGELFPQHF
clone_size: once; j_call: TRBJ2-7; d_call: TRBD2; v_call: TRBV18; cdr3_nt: TGTGCCAGCTCACCCGGGGGGAGTGTCTCGGGATTGAGGGTCGAGCAGTACTTC; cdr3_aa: CASSPGGSVSGLRVEQYF
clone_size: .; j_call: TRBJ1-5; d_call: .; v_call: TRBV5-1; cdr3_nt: TGCGCCAGCAGCTTAGGGGAATCGGGGGGGCCCCAGCATTTT; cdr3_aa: CASSLGESGGPQHF
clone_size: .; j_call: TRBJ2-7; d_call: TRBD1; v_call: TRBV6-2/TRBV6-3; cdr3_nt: TGTGCCAGCAGCAGCGGACAGGGGGTCGACGAGCAGTACTTC; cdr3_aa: CASSSGQGVDEQYF
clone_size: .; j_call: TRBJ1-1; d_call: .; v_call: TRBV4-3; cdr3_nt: TGCGCCAGCAGCCAGGCCAGGAACACTGAAGCTTTCTTT; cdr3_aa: CASSQARNTEAFF
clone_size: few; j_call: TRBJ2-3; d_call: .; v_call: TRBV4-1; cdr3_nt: TGCGCCAGCAGCCACCCGGGAACCGGCCCAGATACGCAGTATTTT; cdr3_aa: CASSHPGTGPDTQYF
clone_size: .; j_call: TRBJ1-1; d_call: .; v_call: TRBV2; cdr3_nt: TGTGCCAGCAGTGTGGCTGGGAGGGGCGGAACTGAAGCTTTCTTT; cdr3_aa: CASSVAGRGGTEAFF
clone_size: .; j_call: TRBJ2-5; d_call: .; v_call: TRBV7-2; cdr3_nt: TGTGCCAGCAGCTTAGGTAGTTTGGGGCCCTCGTACTTC; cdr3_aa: CASSLGSLGPSYF
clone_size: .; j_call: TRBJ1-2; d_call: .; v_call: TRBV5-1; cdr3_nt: TGCGCCAGCAGCTTGGAATCTGTATCTAGGGGTGGCTACACCTTC; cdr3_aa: CASSLESVSRGGYTF
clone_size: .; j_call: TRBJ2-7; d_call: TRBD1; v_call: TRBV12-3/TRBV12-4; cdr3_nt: TGTGCCAGCAGTTTCTGGGACAGCTACGAGCAGTACTTC; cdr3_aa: CASSFWDSYEQYF
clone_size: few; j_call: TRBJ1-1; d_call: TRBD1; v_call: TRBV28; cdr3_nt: TGTGCCAGCAGCCCGACAGGGGAGTTGATGTCAGCTTTCTTT; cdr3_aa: CASSPTGELMSAFF
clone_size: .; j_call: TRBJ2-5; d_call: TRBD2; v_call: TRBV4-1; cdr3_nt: TGCGCCAGCAGCCCGGCGACTAGCGGGGGGGGGTACCAAGAGACCCAGTACTTC; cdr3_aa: CASSPATSGGGYQETQYF
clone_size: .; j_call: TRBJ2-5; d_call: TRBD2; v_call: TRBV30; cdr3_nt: TGTGCCTGGAGATTAGCGGGGGTCCAAGAGACCCAGTACTTC; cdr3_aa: CAWRLAGVQETQYF
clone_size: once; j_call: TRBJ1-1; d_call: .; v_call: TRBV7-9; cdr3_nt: TGTGCCAGCAGCCCCAGACAGACGGTTAACACTGAAGCTTTCTTT; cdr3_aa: CASSPRQTVNTEAFF
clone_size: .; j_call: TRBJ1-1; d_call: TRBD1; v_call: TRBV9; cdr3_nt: TGTGCCAGCAGCCCCCCGGCGGGACAGGCAGCTTTCTTT; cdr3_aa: CASSPPAGQAAFF
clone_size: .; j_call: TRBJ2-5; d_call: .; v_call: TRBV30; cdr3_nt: TGTGCCTGGAGTTCTCTAGAGACCCAGTACTTC; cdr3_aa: CAWSSLETQYF
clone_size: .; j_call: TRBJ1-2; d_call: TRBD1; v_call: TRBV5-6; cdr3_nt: TGTGCCAGCAGGGAGCTGAGACAGGGGTTCTATGGCTACACCTTC; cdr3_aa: CASRELRQGFYGYTF
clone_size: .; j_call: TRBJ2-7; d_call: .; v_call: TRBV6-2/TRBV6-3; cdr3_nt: TGTGCCAGCAGTTACTCTTCTTCGGGTTACTACGAGCAGTACTTC; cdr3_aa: CASSYSSSGYYEQYF